The 16 T cell receptor beta chains listed next were all sequenced from one sample in a study of CD8+ T cells in alopecia areata (dated by TCRdb to the late 2010s). Libraries were built with the immunoSEQ multiplex PCR assay. To provide template for TCR sequencing, every sample had RNA extracted and reverse transcribed into cDNA. TCRdb carries this immuneACCESS record with in-frame sequences only. Its versions omit some clonotypes, under half of them owing to an unresolved V gene in the studies checked, with the rest unexplained. The sample records approximately 99,000 clones, 45% to 70% of which are singletons. The top ten constitute approximately 22% of the sample. The sample was CD8+ T cells sorted from blood. The origin of the receptors is a human donor in good health.

Only a few counts were recorded for this clone. V and J are TRBV5-6 and TRBJ1-2; D ambiguous. The CDR3 runs to 12 residues. Germline V lookup: CDR1 SGHDT, CDR2 YYEEEE. The ends were cut back, 0 bases at V and 6 bases at J, with 6 bases in the middle. The CDR3 nucleotides read TGTGCCAGCAGCTTGGATTTGGATGGCTACACCTTC. Its protein is CASSLDLDGYTF.

The chain uses TRBV5-1 and TRBJ2-7; D is possibly TRBD1 or TRBD2 (6 bases each). Germline lookup yields CDR1 SGHRS and CDR2 YFSETQ. The CDR3 spans 15 residues. V was shortened by 0 bases and J by 7 bases, with 17 bases between the two germline ends. The CDR3, as DNA: TGCGCCAGCAGCTTGGTGTCAGGGGAGGCTCGAGAGCAGTACTTC. Amino acid sequence: CASSLVSGEAREQYF.

This clone was detected only once. The chain is built from TRBV25-1 and TRBJ2-7, with D hard to call. Germline CDR1 and CDR2: MGHDK and SYGVNS. This CDR3 has 18 residues. Between the trimmed V and J ends, which lost 1 base and 3 bases, there was a span of 22 bases. CDR3 DNA sequence: TGTGCCAGCAGTGAATCTAACGGACGGCCCACCCCGATCTACGAGCAGTACTTC. This encodes CASSESNGRPTPIYEQYF.

The CDR3 region is CSGWGRMNTEAFF. Written as DNA, the CDR3 is TGCAGCGGCTGGGGCCGCATGAACACTGAAGCTTTCTTT. V and J are TRBV29-1 and TRBJ1-1; perhaps TRBD1 as D (5 bases). The CDR3 totals 13 residues. Germline loops: CDR1 SQVTM, CDR2 ANQGSEA. Trimming stripped 7 bases from V and 0 bases from J, with 12 bases between.

CDR3 protein: CATQENTEAFF. In nucleotides, the CDR3 is TGTGCCACCCAGGAGAACACTGAAGCTTTCTTT. V gene TRBV15 combines with J gene TRBJ1-1, with D unresolved. V shed 8 bases and J shed 1 base, with 5 bases lying between them. Germline values: CDR1 LNHNV, CDR2 YYDKDF (reference sequence). The CDR3 sequence is 11 residues long. Using reference TRBV15 and TRBJ1-1 for the parts outside the CDR3, the full variable domain is DAMVIQNPRYQVTQFGKPVTLSCSQTLNHNVMYWYQQKSSQAPKLLFHYYDKDFNNEADTPDNFQSRRPNTSFCFLDIRSPGLGDTAMYLCATQENTEAFFGQGTRLTVV.

The chain links TRBV7-9 to TRBJ1-5, with TRBD1 matching 8 bases. V was clipped by 5 bases and J by 2 bases; unmatched bases: 5. This CDR3 region has 15 residues. Germline-derived CDR1 and CDR2 are SEHNR and FQNEAQ (reference sequence). The CDR3 coding sequence is TGTGCCAGCAGCCAGACAGGGGTGGGCAATCAGCCCCAGCATTTT. Amino acid sequence: CASSQTGVGNQPQHF.

This clone occurred a few times. The V gene is TRBV5-6, the J gene TRBJ2-5; weak D call: TRBD2 (5 bases). The CDR3 spans 13 residues. V was cut by 0 bases and J by 5 bases, with 8 bases left in between. Per germline, CDR1 SGHDT and CDR2 YYEEEE. The CDR3 loop reads CASSLAGIETQYF. CDR3 coding DNA: TGTGCCAGCAGCTTGGCCGGGATCGAGACCCAGTACTTC.

V and J are TRBV5-1 and TRBJ1-6; D remains unclear. With 4 bases removed from V and 5 bases from J, the gap between germline ends came to 13 bases. CDR3 length: 15 amino acids. Germline lookup yields CDR1 SGHRS and CDR2 YFSETQ. DNA of the CDR3: TGCGCCAGCAGCCCGATCTACTTGAATAATTCACCCCTCCACTTT. Amino acid sequence: CASSPIYLNNSPLHF.

The V and J genes are TRBV27 and TRBJ1-4; the D is unclear. Germline V gene lookup returns CDR1 MNHEY and CDR2 SMNVEV (reference sequence). The CDR3 length is 17 residues. V lost 2 bases to trimming and J lost 5 bases, with 18 bases between them. For the CDR3, the DNA is TGTGCCAGCAGTTTAATACTTGGAGGGCCCCGGAATGAAAAACTGTTTTTT. This codes for CASSLILGGPRNEKLFF.

The rearrangement links TRBV4-1 to TRBJ1-6; D perhaps matches TRBD1 (6 bases). With 0 bases removed from V and 8 bases from J, the gap between germline ends came to 23 bases. The CDR3 length is 19 residues. Germline CDR1 is MGHRA and CDR2 is YSYEKL. In nucleotides, the CDR3 is TGCGCCAGCAGCCAAGAACCCCTGCTTCGAACAGGGAGGCATTCACCCCTCCACTTT. Translated: CASSQEPLLRTGRHSPLHF.

The rearrangement joins TRBV7-9 to TRBJ2-5, with D possibly being TRBD1 or TRBD2 (5 bases each). V was clipped by 6 bases and J by 4 bases, with 9 bases between them. Germline V gene lookup returns CDR1 SEHNR and CDR2 FQNEAQ (reference sequence). The CDR3 totals 12 residues. CDR3 in DNA: TGTGCCAGCAGGGGGACGTTAGAGACCCAGTACTTC. Its translation: CASRGTLETQYF.

The gene calls are TRBV13 and TRBJ2-4, with 12 nucleotides matching TRBD2. CDR1 is PRHDT, CDR2 FYEKMQ, per germline (reference sequence). The junction had 7 bases not matched to a gene; V was cut back by 5 bases and J by 2 bases. The CDR3 totals 17 residues. CDR3 sequence reads: CASSPSSGGAPKNIQYF. DNA of the CDR3: TGTGCCAGCAGCCCCTCTAGCGGGGGGGCCCCCAAAAACATTCAGTACTTC.

This clone was found a few times. The chain couples TRBV6-1 to TRBJ2-5; TRBD1 agrees at 7 bases. There are 15 residues in the CDR3. The V segment lost 2 bases and the J segment 1 base; nucleotides outside the gene matches: 4. Germline CDR1 MNHNS, CDR2 SASEGT. DNA of the CDR3: TGTGCCAGCAGTGAATTAGGGGGCGGCCAAGAGACCCAGTACTTC. As protein: CASSELGGGQETQYF.

As for this clone: Other DNA sequences of this sample code for an identical CDR3. This rearrangement joins TRBV7-9 to TRBJ1-1; D not certain. V shed 0 bases and J shed 1 base, with 3 bases lying between them. CDR1 and CDR2 (germline): SEHNR, FQNEAQ (reference sequence). This CDR3 has 13 residues. The chain's CDR3 is CASSLAGNTEAFF. In DNA form, the CDR3 reads TGTGCCAGCAGCTTAGCAGGGAACACTGAAGCTTTCTTT.

This clone was found a few times. This sequence joins TRBV11-2 and TRBJ2-3; D uncertain. With 5 bases removed from V and 6 bases from J, the gap between germline ends came to 3 bases. The CDR3 is made up of 10 amino acids. The germline V gene has CDR1 SGHAT and CDR2 FQNNGV. CDR3 loop: CASSVDTQYF. The CDR3 DNA reads as TGTGCCAGCAGCGTCGATACGCAGTATTTT.

Only a few counts were recorded for this clone. This rearrangement joins TRBV2 to TRBJ2-2; 9 bases are shared with TRBD1. Looked up from germline, CDR1 is SNHLY and CDR2 is FYNNEI. The CDR3 is 14 amino acids. V lost 5 bases, J lost 5 bases, and 3 bases stayed unmatched. Here the CDR3 reads CASSWTGATGELFF. The CDR3 coding sequence is TGTGCCAGCAGTTGGACAGGGGCGACCGGGGAGCTGTTTTTT.